These T cell receptor beta chains were read from a single sample in a study of blood T cell repertoires in COVID-19. Using immunoSEQ multiplex PCR, the repertoire was profiled, and TCRdb retains in-frame clones only, with some absent. The repertoire consists of 100,000 to 150,000 clones, with roughly three quarters occurring once and the leading ten covering about 39%. Sequencing used peripheral blood. These receptors all stem from a man in his forties with active or convalescent COVID-19. The CDR3 runs from the conserved cysteine through the conserved F or W. Each record gives: D gene, V gene, CDR3 protein. D genes are given only for firm matches.

D gene: .
V gene: TRBV25-1
CDR3 protein: CASSEAPPIAGDTQYF

D gene: TRBD1
V gene: TRBV28
CDR3 protein: CASNSIQGQGPYYGYTF

D gene: .
V gene: TRBV6-6
CDR3 protein: CASSPLEATHEQFF

D gene: .
V gene: TRBV20-1
CDR3 protein: CSASNRLEVNHEQYF

D gene: .
V gene: TRBV4-3
CDR3 protein: CASSQDRKTALRVQPQHF

D gene: .
V gene: TRBV5-1
CDR3 protein: CASSFNSQETQYF

D gene: TRBD1
V gene: TRBV6-5
CDR3 protein: CASSYAQGATGELFF

D gene: .
V gene: TRBV6-1
CDR3 protein: CASSETLYGYTF

D gene: .
V gene: TRBV6-1
CDR3 protein: CASSEDRVTVQYF

D gene: .
V gene: TRBV5-1
CDR3 protein: CASSLGLLQETQYF

D gene: TRBD2
V gene: TRBV4-2
CDR3 protein: CASSQEERGYEQYF

D gene: .
V gene: TRBV5-1
CDR3 protein: CASSPQGRGNTIYF

D gene: .
V gene: TRBV30
CDR3 protein: CAWSVQQGRQPQHF

D gene: TRBD1
V gene: TRBV28
CDR3 protein: CASSLLQGDGNQPQHF

D gene: TRBD1
V gene: TRBV10-3
CDR3 protein: CAISADTGAYEQYF

D gene: .
V gene: TRBV27
CDR3 protein: CASSLGGAGQPQHF

D gene: .
V gene: TRBV6-2/TRBV6-3
CDR3 protein: CASSPDTSYGYTF

D gene: .
V gene: TRBV3-1/TRBV3-2
CDR3 protein: CASSQGVNTEAFF

D gene: .
V gene: TRBV6-5
CDR3 protein: CASSYGRRAFF

D gene: .
V gene: TRBV5-4
CDR3 protein: CASSRGLPQMDTEAFF

D gene: TRBD1
V gene: TRBV7-3
CDR3 protein: CASSLRDRAGNTIYF

D gene: TRBD2
V gene: TRBV7-2
CDR3 protein: CASSLDRLAGVYEQYF

D gene: TRBD2
V gene: TRBV19
CDR3 protein: CASSTRRLAGVETGELFF

D gene: .
V gene: TRBV2
CDR3 protein: CASSLRNTEAFF

D gene: TRBD1
V gene: TRBV9
CDR3 protein: CASSVLPGQGLPSTDTQYF

D gene: .
V gene: TRBV27
CDR3 protein: CASSPWTALGGELFF

D gene: .
V gene: TRBV19
CDR3 protein: CASYSTQGTEAFF

D gene: .
V gene: TRBV7-9
CDR3 protein: CASSGFKNGDEQYF

D gene: .
V gene: TRBV9
CDR3 protein: CASSVSRESRGITGELFF

D gene: .
V gene: TRBV7-6
CDR3 protein: CASSPTGLDGYTF

D gene: TRBD1
V gene: TRBV11-2
CDR3 protein: CASRPYYTGETEAFF

D gene: TRBD1
V gene: TRBV25-1
CDR3 protein: CASSEKVGRGIDQPQHF

D gene: .
V gene: TRBV7-8
CDR3 protein: CASSFDRNSGNTIYF

D gene: .
V gene: TRBV20-1
CDR3 protein: CSASDGQIEAFF

D gene: TRBD1
V gene: TRBV7-2
CDR3 protein: CASSSSLDRVGTEAFF

D gene: .
V gene: TRBV2
CDR3 protein: CASSARADTQYF

D gene: TRBD2
V gene: TRBV27
CDR3 protein: CASIRLPGTSGDLSSYNEQFF

D gene: .
V gene: TRBV24-1
CDR3 protein: CATSATFLPYNEQFF

D gene: TRBD2
V gene: TRBV7-9
CDR3 protein: CASSLMGLAGSNEQFF

D gene: .
V gene: TRBV7-3
CDR3 protein: CASSLGGVNTGELFF

D gene: TRBD1
V gene: TRBV9
CDR3 protein: CASSPGGSPLHF

D gene: .
V gene: TRBV6-5
CDR3 protein: CASSYPGQNSPLHF

D gene: .
V gene: TRBV27
CDR3 protein: CASSAGLWGYEKLFF

D gene: .
V gene: TRBV5-1
CDR3 protein: CASSVTGQQETQYF

D gene: .
V gene: TRBV29-1
CDR3 protein: CSVRRVVEQFF

D gene: .
V gene: TRBV2
CDR3 protein: CASRIRGLNYGYTF